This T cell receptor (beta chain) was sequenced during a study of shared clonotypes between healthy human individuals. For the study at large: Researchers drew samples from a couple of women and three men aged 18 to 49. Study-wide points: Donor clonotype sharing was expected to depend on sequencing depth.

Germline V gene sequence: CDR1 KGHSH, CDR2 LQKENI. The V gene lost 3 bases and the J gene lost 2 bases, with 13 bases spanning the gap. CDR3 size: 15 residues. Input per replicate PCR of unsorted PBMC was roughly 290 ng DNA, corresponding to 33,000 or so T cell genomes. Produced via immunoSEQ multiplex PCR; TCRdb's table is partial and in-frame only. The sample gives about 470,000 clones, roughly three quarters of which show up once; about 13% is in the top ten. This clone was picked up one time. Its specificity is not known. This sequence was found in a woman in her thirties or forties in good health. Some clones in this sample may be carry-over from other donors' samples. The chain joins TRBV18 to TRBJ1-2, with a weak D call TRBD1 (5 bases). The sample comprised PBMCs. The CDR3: CASSPPGRGNYGYTF. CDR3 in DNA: TGTGCCAGCTCACCCCCCGGAAGGGGAAACTATGGCTACACCTTC.